These T cell receptor beta chains were read from a single sample in a study of blood T cell repertoires in COVID-19. Clones were read by immunoSEQ multiplex PCR, and TCRdb kept only the in-frame ones, dropping some. This table has approximately 150,000 clones, just over 85% appearing once. The sample taken for sequencing was peripheral blood. Receptor source: a woman aged 60 to 75 with acute or convalescent COVID-19. Each CDR3 is given with its conserved first and last residue. Each record gives: clone size, J gene, D gene, V gene, CDR3 DNA, CDR3 protein. D genes are given only for firm matches. The size of a clone is reported for some rows only, either as once, few or many, or as a class for expanded clones.

size: -; J: TRBJ1-2; D: TRBD1; V: TRBV7-6; DNA: TGTGCCAGCAGCGCCTTCCCCGGGACAGTCGAAGCTGGCTACACCTTC; CDR3: CASSAFPGTVEAGYTF
size: once; J: TRBJ2-5; D: TRBD1; V: TRBV5-4; DNA: TGTGCCAGCAGCAAGCCGGGACAGGGGGCTTTAGGGGAGACCCAGTACTTC; CDR3: CASSKPGQGALGETQYF
size: -; J: TRBJ1-1; D: -; V: TRBV28; DNA: TGTGCCAGCAGTTTTACCGGGCCGAGGAGGGAAGCTTTCTTT; CDR3: CASSFTGPRREAFF
size: once; J: TRBJ2-3; D: TRBD1; V: TRBV19; DNA: TGTGCCAGTAGTTATACAGGGGGCGCATCCGGCACAGATACGCAGTATTTT; CDR3: CASSYTGGASGTDTQYF
size: -; J: TRBJ1-1; D: -; V: TRBV6-2/TRBV6-3; DNA: TGTGCCAGCAGTTTTCCAGGGGTTTGGGCTTTCTTT; CDR3: CASSFPGVWAFF
size: -; J: TRBJ2-7; D: -; V: TRBV24-1; DNA: TGTGCCACCAGTGACGCACAGACCGCGTACTACGAGCAGTACTTC; CDR3: CATSDAQTAYYEQYF
size: many; J: TRBJ2-7; D: TRBD2; V: TRBV4-1; DNA: TGCGCCAGCAGCCAACTAGCGGGGGTCTCCTACGAGCAGTACTTC; CDR3: CASSQLAGVSYEQYF
size: -; J: TRBJ1-3; D: TRBD1; V: TRBV24-1; DNA: TGTGCCACCAGTGATCCTCGCGACAGGGGCAGAAACACCATATATTTT; CDR3: CATSDPRDRGRNTIYF
size: -; J: TRBJ1-2; D: -; V: TRBV30; DNA: TGTGCCTGGAGTAGGGGCTTGGGCAACTATGGCTACACCTTC; CDR3: CAWSRGLGNYGYTF
size: -; J: TRBJ2-2; D: -; V: TRBV5-4; DNA: TGTGCCAGCAGCATGGTGGGGGGGGCCGTCGGCGGGGAGCTGTTTTTT; CDR3: CASSMVGGAVGGELFF
size: -; J: TRBJ1-1; D: -; V: TRBV5-1; DNA: TGCGCCAGCAGCTTGGGGGGCATTATGAACACTGAAGCTTTCTTT; CDR3: CASSLGGIMNTEAFF
size: few; J: TRBJ2-5; D: -; V: TRBV25-1; DNA: TGTGCCAGCAGAGCAACAGGGGCGGGGGGAGAGACCCAGTACTTC; CDR3: CASRATGAGGETQYF
size: -; J: TRBJ2-7; D: -; V: TRBV5-4; DNA: TGTGCCAGCAGCTTGGCGGACTCCTCCGGCGAGCAGTACTTC; CDR3: CASSLADSSGEQYF
size: -; J: TRBJ2-3; D: -; V: TRBV24-1; DNA: TGTGCCACCGCTCCCAGGGGTCACACAGATACGCAGTATTTT; CDR3: CATAPRGHTDTQYF
size: -; J: TRBJ2-3; D: -; V: TRBV14; DNA: TGTGCCAGCAGCCAAGATTTGGCGGGTAGTACAGATACGCAGTATTTT; CDR3: CASSQDLAGSTDTQYF
size: -; J: TRBJ1-2; D: -; V: TRBV6-1; DNA: TGTGCCAGCAGTCCCGGGTCCTATGGCTACACCTTC; CDR3: CASSPGSYGYTF
size: -; J: TRBJ2-7; D: TRBD1; V: TRBV6-5; DNA: TGTGCCAGCAGTTCCGGGACAGATTTTTACGAGCAGTACTTC; CDR3: CASSSGTDFYEQYF
size: few; J: TRBJ1-1; D: -; V: TRBV5-5; DNA: TGTGCCAGCAGCTTGTTGGGGCCGAACACTGAAGCTTTCTTT; CDR3: CASSLLGPNTEAFF
size: -; J: TRBJ1-5; D: -; V: TRBV30; DNA: TGTGCCTGTACGCTACAGGGAAGTCAGCCCCAGCATTTT; CDR3: CACTLQGSQPQHF
size: -; J: TRBJ1-2; D: TRBD1; V: TRBV12-3/TRBV12-4; DNA: TGTGCCAGCAGTCAGGGACAGGGGGTCGGCTACACCTTC; CDR3: CASSQGQGVGYTF
size: -; J: TRBJ1-2; D: -; V: TRBV6-1; DNA: TGTGCCAGCAGTGAAGGACAGTACTATGGCTACACCTTC; CDR3: CASSEGQYYGYTF
size: -; J: TRBJ1-3; D: TRBD1; V: TRBV24-1; DNA: TGTGCCACCAGTGATTCACGGACAGGCTTCTCTGGAAACACCATATATTTT; CDR3: CATSDSRTGFSGNTIYF
size: -; J: TRBJ2-2; D: -; V: TRBV9; DNA: TGTGCCAGCAGCGTAAGGCTAGCATCGAACACCGGGGAGCTGTTTTTT; CDR3: CASSVRLASNTGELFF
size: few; J: TRBJ1-6; D: -; V: TRBV3-1/TRBV3-2; DNA: TGTGCCAGCAGCCAAGGGGGAGATTATAATTCACCCCTCCACTTT; CDR3: CASSQGGDYNSPLHF
size: -; J: TRBJ2-7; D: TRBD1; V: TRBV6-1; DNA: TGTGCCAGCAGTGCGCTTGGTGGGACAGGTAATCGAGCCGAGCAGTACTTC; CDR3: CASSALGGTGNRAEQYF
size: -; J: TRBJ2-6; D: -; V: TRBV11-2; DNA: TGTGCCAGCAAGCACCAGTTGGGCGACTCTGGGGCCAACGTCCTGACTTTC; CDR3: CASKHQLGDSGANVLTF
size: -; J: TRBJ2-2; D: -; V: TRBV6-5; DNA: TGTGCCAGCAGTCCCCTGACAGTAGCTACCGGGGAGCTGTTTTTT; CDR3: CASSPLTVATGELFF
size: -; J: TRBJ2-7; D: -; V: TRBV5-1; DNA: TGCGCCAGCAGCTTCGAGCCAACAGGGCCCTACGAGCAGTACTTC; CDR3: CASSFEPTGPYEQYF
size: once; J: TRBJ1-6; D: TRBD1; V: TRBV9; DNA: TGTGCCAGCAGCGTAGGGGACAGGGTGAAGCTAAAGTCCCTCCACTTT; CDR3: CASSVGDRVKLKSLHF
size: -; J: TRBJ1-2; D: TRBD1; V: TRBV30; DNA: TGTGCCTGGAGGCAGGGGGCCTATGGCTACACCTTC; CDR3: CAWRQGAYGYTF
size: -; J: TRBJ1-2; D: -; V: TRBV2; DNA: TGTGCCAGCAGCCTTAGGCAGGGCTTGAGTGGCTACACCTTC; CDR3: CASSLRQGLSGYTF
size: -; J: TRBJ1-1; D: -; V: TRBV24-1; DNA: TGTGCCACCAGCCTCAAGCCGGGGACTGAAGCTTTCTTT; CDR3: CATSLKPGTEAFF
size: -; J: TRBJ2-2; D: TRBD2; V: TRBV11-2; DNA: TGTGCCAGCAGCCCGTCGGGACTAGCGGGGGTAGCCGGGGAGCTGTTTTTT; CDR3: CASSPSGLAGVAGELFF
size: -; J: TRBJ2-5; D: TRBD2; V: TRBV11-3; DNA: TGTGCCAGCAGCCCAATAGGGCTAGCGGGGATGGAGACCCAGTACTTC; CDR3: CASSPIGLAGMETQYF
size: -; J: TRBJ2-1; D: TRBD2; V: TRBV29-1; DNA: TGCAGCGCCCGAGGGACTAGCGGGGGGGAAGGCCACTACAATGAGCAGTTCTTC; CDR3: CSARGTSGGEGHYNEQFF
size: -; J: TRBJ2-2; D: -; V: TRBV2; DNA: TGTGCCAGCAGACCTTTCGACAGCAACACCGGGGAGCTGTTTTTT; CDR3: CASRPFDSNTGELFF
size: -; J: TRBJ1-5; D: TRBD1; V: TRBV5-5; DNA: TGTGCCAGCAGCTTGGGTCGGACAGGCAGTCAGCCCCAGCATTTT; CDR3: CASSLGRTGSQPQHF
size: -; J: TRBJ2-7; D: TRBD1; V: TRBV18; DNA: TGTGCCAGCTCACAAGGGACAGGGAATCACGAGCAGTACTTC; CDR3: CASSQGTGNHEQYF